The rows below give T cell receptor beta chains drawn from one sample of a study of response to subunit inactivated influenza vaccine. MiXCR, applied by TCRdb to the RT-PCR reads, yields one record per CDR3 protein. The sample yields a few hundred thousand distinct CDR3 sequences, roughly 22% seen once. This specimen consisted of PBMCs from blood, obtained approximately 20 months after vaccination. The receptors were gathered from a man between 50 and 75 years old who received an inactivated influenza vaccine. CDR3s include the opening cysteine and the closing phenylalanine or tryptophan.

cdr3_length v_call cdr3_aa
15 TRBV18 CASSPGTGGYEKLFF
16 TRBV6-5 CASSYSVRFSGNTIYF
15 TRBV27 CASSPYGGPMETQYF
17 TRBV7-6 CASSLEASGRAYNEQFF
13 TRBV15 CATSIDRVSGYTF
13 TRBV2 CASMGGGSYEQYF
16 TRBV5-1 CASSTQPSSGANVLTF
13 TRBV6-1 CATPGHSNTEAFF
16 TRBV6-5 CASSSTGQGGNSPLHF
11 TRBV24-1 CATRNTDTQYF
11 TRBV12-3/TRBV12-4 CASSLGRNYTF
13 TRBV28 CASRSGAYYGYTF
13 TRBV6-5 CASSYDPNQPQHF
13 TRBV29-1 CSVVPGSQETQYF
19 TRBV14 CASSQDLTSGRQATDTQYF
15 TRBV5-1 CASSPGDYSYNEQFF
15 TRBV9 CASSALGDYGHEQFF
17 TRBV6-1 CASSEQVRRGHTDTQYF
14 TRBV20-1 CSAPRTGAPEKLFF
13 TRBV7-2 CASTSDPIGELFF
16 TRBV15 CATSPGTGKMNTEAFF
15 TRBV27 CASSLSPDRRYEQYF
11 TRBV19 CASIDLGEAFF
16 TRBV11-2 CASSPQPAGGINEQFF
15 TRBV30 CAWSAGAGVNSPLHF
11 TRBV27 CASSHLGELFF
13 TRBV4-3 CASSQGLRAEAFF
15 TRBV20-1 CSATDRSKGSYEQYF
11 TRBV3-1 CASSQGNEQYF
13 TRBV9 CASSVDGPQEQFF
13 TRBV3-1 CASSQRGGYGYTF
16 TRBV7-8 CASSLARVQGQETQYF
14 TRBV12-3/TRBV12-4 CASSPYGAQQPQHF
13 TRBV29-1 CSVGQRGGYEQFF
17 TRBV24-1 CATSDLEGSKAYNEQFF
16 TRBV2 CASTFRLAKVSYEQYF
13 TRBV29-1 CSVDKGRTGELFF
15 TRBV10-3 CAISESATNTGELFF
11 TRBV18 CASRQGYEQYF
17 TRBV6-2/TRBV6-3 CASSYSIDSSYNSPLHF
14 TRBV11-2 CASSLPGVPYEQYF
15 TRBV6-2/TRBV6-3 CASSYGTSGPYEQYF
21 TRBV11-2 CASSPLNFLNIWGQGNQPQHF
12 TRBV29-1 CSVALGRDTQYF
14 TRBV19 CASSSTRSGQPQHF
15 TRBV12-3/TRBV12-4 CASSLLQGGEYGYTF
15 TRBV27 CASSLDRRNTGELFF
18 TRBV14 CASSHEFPGQGISSPLHF
14 TRBV12-3/TRBV12-4 CASSSQQGTYGYTF
14 TRBV5-1 CASRDSSGANVLTF
15 TRBV14 CASSQGGLAQETQYF